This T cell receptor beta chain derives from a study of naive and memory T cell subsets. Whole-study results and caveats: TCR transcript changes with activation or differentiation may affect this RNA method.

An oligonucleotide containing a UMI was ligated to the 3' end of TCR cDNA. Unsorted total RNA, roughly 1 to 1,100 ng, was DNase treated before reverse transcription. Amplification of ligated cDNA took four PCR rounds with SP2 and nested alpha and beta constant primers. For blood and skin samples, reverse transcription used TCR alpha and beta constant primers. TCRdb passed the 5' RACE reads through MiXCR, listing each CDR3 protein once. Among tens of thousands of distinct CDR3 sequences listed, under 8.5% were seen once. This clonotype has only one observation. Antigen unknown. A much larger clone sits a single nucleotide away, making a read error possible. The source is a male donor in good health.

CDR3 protein: CASSFGLYNEQFF. CDR3 nucleotide sequence: TGTGCCAGCAGCTTTGGACTGTACAATGAGCAGTTCTTC. The chain links TRBV7-9 to TRBJ2-1; a possible D gene is TRBD2 (5 bases). The germline V gene encodes CDR1 SEHNR and CDR2 FQNEAQ (reference sequence). V was shortened by 3 bases and J by 4 bases, with 7 bases between the two germline ends. This CDR3 has 13 residues.